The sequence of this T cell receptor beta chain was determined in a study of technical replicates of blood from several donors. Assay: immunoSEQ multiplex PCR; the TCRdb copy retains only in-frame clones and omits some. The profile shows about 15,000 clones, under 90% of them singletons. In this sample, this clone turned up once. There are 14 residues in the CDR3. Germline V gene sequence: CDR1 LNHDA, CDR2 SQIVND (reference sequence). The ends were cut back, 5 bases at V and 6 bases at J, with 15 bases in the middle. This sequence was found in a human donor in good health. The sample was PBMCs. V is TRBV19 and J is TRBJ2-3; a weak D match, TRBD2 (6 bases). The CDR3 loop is CASSSQTSLDTQYF. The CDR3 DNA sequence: TGTGCCAGTAGTTCTCAGACTAGTTTGGATACGCAGTATTTT.